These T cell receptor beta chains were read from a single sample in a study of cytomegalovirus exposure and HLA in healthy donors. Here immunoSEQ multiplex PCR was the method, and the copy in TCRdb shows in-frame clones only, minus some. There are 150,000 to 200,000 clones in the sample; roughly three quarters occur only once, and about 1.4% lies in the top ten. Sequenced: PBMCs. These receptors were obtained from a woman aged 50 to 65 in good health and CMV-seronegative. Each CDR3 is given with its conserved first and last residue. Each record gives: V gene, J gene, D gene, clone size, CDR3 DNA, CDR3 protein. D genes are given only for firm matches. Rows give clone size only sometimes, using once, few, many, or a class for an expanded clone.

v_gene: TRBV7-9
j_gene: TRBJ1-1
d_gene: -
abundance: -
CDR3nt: TGTGCCAGCAGCCTAGTCCAGGGCGCTGAAGCTTTCTTT
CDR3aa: CASSLVQGAEAFF

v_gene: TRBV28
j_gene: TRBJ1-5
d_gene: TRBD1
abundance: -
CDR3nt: TGTGCCAGCAGTCCAGGACAGGGGAGCAATCAGCCCCAGCATTTT
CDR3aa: CASSPGQGSNQPQHF

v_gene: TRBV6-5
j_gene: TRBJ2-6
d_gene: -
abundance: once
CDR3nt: TGTGCCAGCAGTGGGGGGATAGGGGCCAACGTCCTGACTTTC
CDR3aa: CASSGGIGANVLTF

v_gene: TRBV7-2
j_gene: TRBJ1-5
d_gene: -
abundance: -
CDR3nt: TGTGCCAGCAGTGCCCAGGTCGGAAATCAGCCCCAGCATTTT
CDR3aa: CASSAQVGNQPQHF

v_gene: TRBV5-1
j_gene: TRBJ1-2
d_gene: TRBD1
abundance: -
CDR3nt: TGCGCCAGCAGCGATCCAGGGGGCGGATATGGCTACACCTTC
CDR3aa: CASSDPGGGYGYTF

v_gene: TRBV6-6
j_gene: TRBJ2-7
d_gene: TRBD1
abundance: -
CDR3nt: TGTGCCAGCACTGGCAGGGGGTACGAGCAGTACTTC
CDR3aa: CASTGRGYEQYF

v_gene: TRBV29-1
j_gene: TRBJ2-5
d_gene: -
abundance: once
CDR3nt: TGCAGCGTTTCGGCGGCGGTAGGAGAGACCCAGTACTTC
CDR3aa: CSVSAAVGETQYF

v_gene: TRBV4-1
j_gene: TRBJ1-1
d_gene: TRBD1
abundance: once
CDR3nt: TGCGCCAGCAGCGCCTCCGGGACAGGGGGGAACACTGAAGCTTTCTTT
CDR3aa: CASSASGTGGNTEAFF

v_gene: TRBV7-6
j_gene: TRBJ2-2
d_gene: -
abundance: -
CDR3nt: TGTGCCAGCAGCTTCAAATGGAAAGGGGCTTTAGCCGGGGAGCTGTTTTTT
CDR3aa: CASSFKWKGALAGELFF

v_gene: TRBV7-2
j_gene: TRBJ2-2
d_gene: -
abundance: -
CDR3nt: TGTGCCAGCAGGTCGTTTTTTAACACCGGGGAGCTGTTTTTT
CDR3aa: CASRSFFNTGELFF

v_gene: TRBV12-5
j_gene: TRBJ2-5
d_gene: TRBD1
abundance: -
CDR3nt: TGTGCTAGTGGTCCCGGGACAGACGGGGAGACCCAGTACTTC
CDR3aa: CASGPGTDGETQYF

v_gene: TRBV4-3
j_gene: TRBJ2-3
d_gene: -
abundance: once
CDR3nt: TGCGCCAGCAGCCCAGCTAGCGCCCGCACAGATACGCAGTATTTT
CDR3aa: CASSPASARTDTQYF

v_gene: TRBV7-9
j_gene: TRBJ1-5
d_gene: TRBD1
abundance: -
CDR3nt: TGTGCCAGCAGCTTAGGGACAGGGGGGAGGAATCAGCCCCAGCATTTT
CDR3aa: CASSLGTGGRNQPQHF

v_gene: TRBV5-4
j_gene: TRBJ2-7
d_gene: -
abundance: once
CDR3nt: TGTGCCAGCAGCCTTTTCAATACAGGGAGCGAGCAGTACTTC
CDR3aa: CASSLFNTGSEQYF

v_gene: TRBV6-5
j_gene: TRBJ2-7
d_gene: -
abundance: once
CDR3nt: TGTGCCAGCAGTTACTCGCTTGACTTCTCCTACGAGCAGTACTTC
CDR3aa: CASSYSLDFSYEQYF

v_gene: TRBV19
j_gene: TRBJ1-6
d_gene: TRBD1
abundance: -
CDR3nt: TGTGCCAGTAGTACGGGGACAGATTTTAGCTCCTATAATTCACCCCTCCACTTT
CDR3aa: CASSTGTDFSSYNSPLHF

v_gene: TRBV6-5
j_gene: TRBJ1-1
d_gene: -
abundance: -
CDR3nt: TGTGCCAGCAGTTACGGGAGGATAGGGAGAAACACTGAAGCTTTCTTT
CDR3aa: CASSYGRIGRNTEAFF

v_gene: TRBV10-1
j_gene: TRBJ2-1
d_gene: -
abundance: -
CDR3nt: TGCGCCAGCAGTGAGTCTACAGGGCTGAAACCTTACAATGAGCAGTTCTTC
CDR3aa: CASSESTGLKPYNEQFF

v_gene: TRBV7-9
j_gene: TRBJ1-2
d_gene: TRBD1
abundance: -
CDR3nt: TGTGCCAGCAGCTCCGGGACAGCCTATGGCTACACCTTC
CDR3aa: CASSSGTAYGYTF

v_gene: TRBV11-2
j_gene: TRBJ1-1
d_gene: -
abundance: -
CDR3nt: TGTGCCAGCAGCCCCTTCCCTGAAGCTTTCTTT
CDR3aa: CASSPFPEAFF

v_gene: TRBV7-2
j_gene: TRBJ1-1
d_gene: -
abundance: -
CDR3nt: TGTGCCAGCAGCTTAGCGCGTACGGTCTTGAGTGAAGCTTTCTTT
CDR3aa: CASSLARTVLSEAFF

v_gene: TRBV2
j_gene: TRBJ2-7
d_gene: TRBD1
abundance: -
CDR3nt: TGTGCCAGCAGATATGGACAGGGGGCAACGGGCTCCTACGAGCAGTACTTC
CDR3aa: CASRYGQGATGSYEQYF

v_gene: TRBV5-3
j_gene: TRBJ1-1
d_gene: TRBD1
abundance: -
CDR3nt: TGTGCCAGAAGCTATCTCCCCGGGACAGGGGGCCTCGGCACTGAAGCTTTCTTT
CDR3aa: CARSYLPGTGGLGTEAFF

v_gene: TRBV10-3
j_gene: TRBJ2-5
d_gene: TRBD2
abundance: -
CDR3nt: TGTGCCATCAGTGTCCGGGGGAGGGAAGAGACCCAGTACTTC
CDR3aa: CAISVRGREETQYF

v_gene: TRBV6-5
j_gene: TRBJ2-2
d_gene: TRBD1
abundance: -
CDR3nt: TGTGCCAGCAGACGACAGGGGCGCACCGGGGAGCTGTTTTTT
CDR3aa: CASRRQGRTGELFF

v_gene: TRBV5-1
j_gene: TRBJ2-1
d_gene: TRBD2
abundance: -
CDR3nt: TGCGCCAGCAGCCAGACTAGCGGGAAGAGTGAGCAGTTCTTC
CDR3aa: CASSQTSGKSEQFF

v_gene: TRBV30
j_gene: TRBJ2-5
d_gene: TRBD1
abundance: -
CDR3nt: TGTGCCTCAGCCGGGGACAGGGAGGAGACCCAGTACTTC
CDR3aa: CASAGDREETQYF

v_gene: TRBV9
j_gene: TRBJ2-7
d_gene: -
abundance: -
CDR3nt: TGTGCCAGCAGCAGGGAGACAGGAGCCCCCTACGAGCAGTACTTC
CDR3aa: CASSRETGAPYEQYF

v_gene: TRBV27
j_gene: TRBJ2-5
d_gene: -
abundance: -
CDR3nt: TGTGCCAGCAGTTTATCTGCCGGGGAGACCCAGTACTTC
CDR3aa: CASSLSAGETQYF

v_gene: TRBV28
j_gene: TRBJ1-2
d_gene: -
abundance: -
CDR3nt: TGTGCCAGCAGCTTCAAGACAGAACCTTATGGCTACACCTTC
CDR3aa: CASSFKTEPYGYTF